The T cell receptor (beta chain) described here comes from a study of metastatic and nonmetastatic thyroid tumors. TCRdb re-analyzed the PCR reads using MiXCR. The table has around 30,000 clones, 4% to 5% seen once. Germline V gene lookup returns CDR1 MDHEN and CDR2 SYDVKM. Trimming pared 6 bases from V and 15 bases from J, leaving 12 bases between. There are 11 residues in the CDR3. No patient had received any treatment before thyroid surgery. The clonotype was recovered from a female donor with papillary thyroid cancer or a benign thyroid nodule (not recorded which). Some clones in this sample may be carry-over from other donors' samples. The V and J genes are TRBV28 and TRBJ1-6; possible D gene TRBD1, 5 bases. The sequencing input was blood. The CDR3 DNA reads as TGTGCCAGCAGACCGGGGCTCCACCTCCACTTT. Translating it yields CASRPGLHLHF.